The rows below give T cell receptor beta chains drawn from one sample of a study of cytomegalovirus exposure and HLA in healthy donors. TCRdb's table, derived via immunoSEQ multiplex PCR, lists solely in-frame clones and lacks some. The table has about 160,000 clones, 80% seen once. Sequenced sample: PBMCs. All receptors come from a man between 18 and 35 years old in good health and CMV-seropositive. CDR3s leave out the opening cysteine and the closing phenylalanine or tryptophan. Clone sizes are given selectively: once, few, many, or a class where the clone is expanded.

J | size | length | V | CDR3
TRBJ2-3 | NA | 14 | TRBV7-9 | ASSLTALRLTDTQY
TRBJ1-4 | once | 15 | TRBV7-9 | SSSPDRGGTTNEKLF
TRBJ1-3 | NA | 12 | TRBV30 | AWSKDAAGNTIY
TRBJ1-5 | NA | 14 | TRBV5-1 | AGFTGGVTYNQPQH
TRBJ2-2 | NA | 15 | TRBV18 | ASSPQLAGSYTGELF
TRBJ2-7 | NA | 14 | TRBV30 | ALDGGGQGAFYEQY
TRBJ1-4 | NA | 13 | TRBV6-1 | ASSGHRVVDEKLF
TRBJ2-7 | NA | 13 | TRBV4-2 | TSSQENGGAYEQY
TRBJ2-5 | NA | 11 | TRBV7-2 | ASSPTRQETQY
TRBJ2-7 | NA | 14 | TRBV9 | ASSEAPTEVSYEQY
TRBJ2-3 | NA | 14 | TRBV29-1 | SVTRTSGLTTDTQY
TRBJ2-3 | few | 13 | TRBV9 | ASSVEGGLVETQY
TRBJ1-2 | NA | 14 | TRBV2 | ASSPPGQPYNYDYT
TRBJ1-1 | NA | 13 | TRBV5-4 | ASSSRQVGNTEAF
TRBJ1-1 | few | 12 | TRBV6-5 | ASSEFRMNTEAF
TRBJ2-2 | NA | 12 | TRBV18 | ASSPAGGTGELF
TRBJ2-7 | NA | 12 | TRBV9 | ASSGYRNSYEQY
TRBJ1-5 | NA | 13 | TRBV2 | ASSEVGSGLQPQH
TRBJ2-5 | NA | 13 | TRBV5-1 | ASSLVSTGTETQY
TRBJ2-7 | NA | 13 | TRBV13 | ASSPRGPIGDEQY
TRBJ2-5 | NA | 11 | TRBV19 | ASSVQGQETQY
TRBJ1-2 | once | 15 | TRBV27 | ASSPQPDRGQSYGYT
TRBJ2-3 | once | 15 | TRBV5-4 | ASSPSGTSGSTDTQY
TRBJ2-7 | NA | 12 | TRBV6-1 | ASSEGPQPIGQY
TRBJ1-5 | NA | 15 | TRBV28 | ASSSRLGQGRNQPQH
TRBJ2-1 | NA | 14 | TRBV12-2 | ASRLACAGGPCEQF
TRBJ2-5 | few | 11 | TRBV29-1 | SVGDGRGETQY
TRBJ2-4 | once | 15 | TRBV15 | ATSRGVGGPGRNIQY
TRBJ2-5 | NA | 12 | TRBV18 | ASSPNSREGTQY
TRBJ1-6 | NA | 13 | TRBV7-6 | ASSPRTGANSPLH
TRBJ2-5 | once | 12 | TRBV6-1 | ATRTSGGQETQY
TRBJ2-2 | NA | 13 | TRBV11-3 | ASSRGQGDTGELF
TRBJ1-1 | NA | 11 | TRBV2 | ASRTVIVRYEA
TRBJ2-3 | NA | 13 | TRBV9 | ASSVPSGGTDTQY
TRBJ1-1 | few | 12 | TRBV7-9 | ASSLDLGNTEAF